These T cell receptor beta chains were read from a single sample in a study of Graves' ophthalmopathy and Graves' hyperthyroidism. MiXCR, applied by TCRdb to the multiplex PCR reads, yields one record per CDR3 protein. The sample records 450,000 to 600,000 distinct CDR3 sequences, about 35% being singletons. Specimen: peripheral blood or thyroid tissue (not recorded which). The receptor set was obtained from an adult man with Graves' hyperthyroidism. Both conserved end residues are part of each CDR3. Each record gives: clone size, D gene, J gene, V gene, CDR3 protein, CDR3 DNA. A D gene is named only where the DNA matches it firmly. Only some rows state a clone size, as once, few, many or a class for expanded clones.

- - TRBJ2-7 TRBV7-2 CASSLVGGVNEQYF TGTGCCAGCAGCTTAGTAGGAGGGGTCAACGAGCAGTACTTC
many TRBD2 TRBJ2-7 TRBV29-1 CSVEGLAGTYEQYF TGCAGCGTTGAGGGACTAGCGGGCACCTACGAGCAGTACTTC
many - TRBJ2-7 TRBV5-1 CASSLAVGAEQYF TGCGCCAGCAGCTTGGCGGTCGGGGCCGAGCAGTACTTC
- - TRBJ2-7 TRBV7-9 CAGSSSGDPYEQYF TGTGCCGGCAGTTCTTCAGGGGACCCCTACGAGCAGTACTTC
many TRBD2 TRBJ2-5 TRBV24-1 CATSDPTSGRSETQYF TGTGCCACCAGTGATCCGACTAGCGGGAGGTCGGAGACCCAGTACTTC
few TRBD1 TRBJ1-1 TRBV5-8 CASSLGLQGDSEAFF TGTGCCAGCAGCTTGGGACTACAGGGGGACTCTGAAGCTTTCTTT
many - TRBJ1-2 TRBV7-2 CASSAAGSTNYGYTF TGTGCCAGCAGCGCAGCAGGGAGTACTAACTATGGCTACACCTTC
- TRBD2 TRBJ2-3 TRBV6-6 CASSWRGGADTQYF TGTGCCAGCAGTTGGCGGGGGGGAGCAGATACGCAGTATTTT
many TRBD1 TRBJ2-7 TRBV5-5 CASSSFGQGGTYEQYF TGTGCCAGCAGCTCGTTCGGACAGGGTGGCACCTACGAGCAGTACTTC
- TRBD1 TRBJ1-5 TRBV12-3/TRBV12-4 CASSFLGDRDSNQPQHF TGTGCCAGCAGTTTCCTCGGGGACAGGGATAGCAATCAGCCCCAGCATTTT
- - TRBJ2-2 TRBV15 CATSSPGLNTGELFF TGTGCCACCAGCAGTCCCGGACTTAACACCGGGGAGCTGTTTTTT
many - TRBJ1-4 TRBV7-6 CASSRTPAGGKLFF TGTGCCAGCAGTCGGACACCCGCTGGAGGAAAACTGTTTTTT
- TRBD1 TRBJ1-3 TRBV28 CASTPGTGDTIYF TGTGCCAGCACCCCGGGAACAGGGGACACCATATATTTT
- - TRBJ1-4 TRBV15 CASSQVPLYGEKLFF TGTGCCAGCAGCCAAGTCCCCTTGTATGGAGAAAAACTGTTTTTT
many - TRBJ1-1 TRBV6-1 CASSEQEGGTEAFF TGTGCCAGCAGTGAACAGGAGGGGGGCACTGAAGCTTTCTTT
many - TRBJ1-1 TRBV2 CASSVGMNTEAFF TGTGCCAGCAGTGTCGGGATGAACACTGAAGCTTTCTTT
many - TRBJ1-1 TRBV2 CATGGRDGTEAFF TGTGCCACAGGAGGGAGAGATGGGACTGAAGCTTTCTTT
few - TRBJ2-3 TRBV20-1 CSAILGGHTDTQYF TGCAGTGCGATCCTCGGGGGCCACACAGATACGCAGTATTTT
many - TRBJ2-2 TRBV2 CASKDSVNTGELFF TGTGCCAGCAAGGACAGCGTGAACACCGGGGAGCTGTTTTTT
- TRBD2 TRBJ2-1 TRBV19 CASSKQRGATNEQFF TGTGCCAGTAGTAAGCAGCGGGGGGCGACCAATGAGCAGTTCTTC